This entry is about one TCR beta chain. TCRdb's table, derived via immunoSEQ multiplex PCR, lists solely in-frame clones and lacks some. The sample records approximately 2,500 clones, 21% being singletons. The treatment denotes: randomized to nivolumab then ipilimumab (arm A) or the reverse (arm B). These data belong to a study of sequential checkpoint blockade in melanoma. The germline gives CDR1 LGHNT, CDR2 FRNRAP. The CDR3 totals 13 residues. Trimming left V 0 bases short and J 6 bases short, with 6 bases between. V gene TRBV12-5 combines with J gene TRBJ2-1; D gene ambiguous. The specimen was tumor tissue (inferred from file names), collected from a patient given nivolumab and ipilimumab in sequence. The source of this sequence is a human patient with melanoma. Some clones in this sample may be carry-over from other donors' samples. The CDR3 is CASGLVVSNEQFF. CDR3 coding DNA: TGTGCTAGTGGTTTGGTAGTCAGCAATGAGCAGTTCTTC.